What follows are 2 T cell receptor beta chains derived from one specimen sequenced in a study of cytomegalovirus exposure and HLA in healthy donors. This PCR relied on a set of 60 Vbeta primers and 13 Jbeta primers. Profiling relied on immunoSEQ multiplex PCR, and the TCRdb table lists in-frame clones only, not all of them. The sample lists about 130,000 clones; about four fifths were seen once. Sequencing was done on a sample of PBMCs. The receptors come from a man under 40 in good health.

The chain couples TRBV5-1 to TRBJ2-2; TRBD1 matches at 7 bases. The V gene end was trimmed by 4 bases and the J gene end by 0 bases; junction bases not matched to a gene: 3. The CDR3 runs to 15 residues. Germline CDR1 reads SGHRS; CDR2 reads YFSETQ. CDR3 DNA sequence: TGCGCCAGCAGCCTGGACAGGCCGAACACCGGGGAGCTGTTTTTT. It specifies CASSLDRPNTGELFF.

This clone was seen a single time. The CDR3 region is CASAKTSGYTGELFF. CDR3 DNA: TGTGCCAGCGCCAAAACTAGCGGTTACACCGGGGAGCTGTTTTTT. The genes are TRBV7-2 and TRBJ2-2; 8 bases line up with TRBD2. Germline V lookup: CDR1 SGHTA, CDR2 FQGNSA. The CDR3 is 15 residues long. V shed 8 bases, J shed 3 bases, and the junction held 8 bases outside the gene matches.